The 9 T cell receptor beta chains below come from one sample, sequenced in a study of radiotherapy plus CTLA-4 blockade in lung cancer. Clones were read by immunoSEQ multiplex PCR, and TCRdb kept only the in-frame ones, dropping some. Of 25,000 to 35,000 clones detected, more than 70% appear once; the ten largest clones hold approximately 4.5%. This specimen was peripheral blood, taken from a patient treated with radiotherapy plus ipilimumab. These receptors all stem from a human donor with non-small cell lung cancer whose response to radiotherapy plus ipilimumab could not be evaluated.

The CDR3 region has the DNA TGTGCCAGCAGCTCAAACAGGGAGACCCAGTACTTC. Its protein product is CASSSNRETQYF. The chain is built from TRBV7-2 and TRBJ2-5; maybe TRBD1 (5 bases). CDR3 size: 12 residues. Per the germline V gene, CDR1 is SGHTA and CDR2 is FQGNSA. V shed 4 bases and J shed 5 bases, with 8 bases lying between them.

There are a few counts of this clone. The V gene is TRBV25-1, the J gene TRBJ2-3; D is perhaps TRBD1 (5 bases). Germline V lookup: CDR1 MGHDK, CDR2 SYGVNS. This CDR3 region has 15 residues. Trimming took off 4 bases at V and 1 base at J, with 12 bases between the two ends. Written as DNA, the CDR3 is TGTGCCAGCAGTGGCTTGGACATGCGCACAGATACGCAGTATTTT. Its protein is CASSGLDMRTDTQYF.

The CDR3 sequence is CASSRLKTGQGIQETQYF. The DNA of the CDR3 is TGTGCCAGCTCACGGCTCAAAACGGGACAGGGCATCCAAGAGACCCAGTACTTC. The chain has TRBV18 and TRBJ2-5, with TRBD1 matching over 9 bases. This CDR3 region has 18 residues. V lost 4 bases, J lost 1 base, and 13 bases stayed unmatched. Germline lookup yields CDR1 KGHSH and CDR2 LQKENI.

DNA of the CDR3: TGTGCCAGCAGCTTTACTAGCGGGACCGGGGAGCTGTTTTTT. Protein product: CASSFTSGTGELFF. The gene calls are TRBV9 and TRBJ2-2, with TRBD2 matching 9 bases. J lost 5 bases, V lost 4 bases, and 3 bases had no gene match. CDR3 length equals 14 residues. Germline-derived CDR1 and CDR2 are SGDLS and YYNGEE.

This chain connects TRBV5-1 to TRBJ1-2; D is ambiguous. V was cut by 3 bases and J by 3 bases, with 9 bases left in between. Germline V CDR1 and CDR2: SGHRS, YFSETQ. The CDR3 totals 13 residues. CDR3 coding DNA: TGCGCCAGCAGCTACTACGGGGACTATGGCTACACCTTC. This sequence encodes CASSYYGDYGYTF.

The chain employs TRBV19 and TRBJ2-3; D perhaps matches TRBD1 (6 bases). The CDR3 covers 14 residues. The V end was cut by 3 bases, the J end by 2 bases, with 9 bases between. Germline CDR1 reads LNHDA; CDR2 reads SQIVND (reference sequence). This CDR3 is CASSIRGNTDTQYF. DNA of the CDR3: TGTGCCAGTAGTATCAGGGGAAACACAGATACGCAGTATTTT.

The CDR3 loop reads CASSQVPASTNIQYF. CDR3 DNA: TGCGCCAGCAGCCAAGTCCCGGCTAGCACAAACATTCAGTACTTC. The V and J genes are TRBV4-1 and TRBJ2-4; D is perhaps TRBD2 (5 bases). Trimming stripped 1 base from V and 6 bases from J, with 13 bases between. Germline V gene lookup returns CDR1 MGHRA and CDR2 YSYEKL. The CDR3 spans 15 residues.

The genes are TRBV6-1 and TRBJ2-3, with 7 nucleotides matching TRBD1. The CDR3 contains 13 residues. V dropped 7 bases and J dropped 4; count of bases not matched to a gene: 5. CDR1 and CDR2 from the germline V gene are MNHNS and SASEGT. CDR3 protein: CASMGTEADTQYF. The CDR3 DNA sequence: TGTGCCAGCATGGGGACAGAAGCAGATACGCAGTATTTT.

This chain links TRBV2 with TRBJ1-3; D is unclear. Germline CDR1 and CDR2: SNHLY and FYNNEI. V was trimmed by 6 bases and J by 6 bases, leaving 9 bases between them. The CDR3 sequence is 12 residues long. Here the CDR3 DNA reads TGTGCCAGCAGCGCCGGTCTAAACACCATATATTTT. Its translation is CASSAGLNTIYF.